The 19 T cell receptor beta chains reported below all come from one sample, sequenced in a study of CD4 T cells in relation to SARS-CoV-2 and coronaviruses. The antigens these receptors bind are not known. The unexposed donors gave CD4+ T cells in 2011-2018, prior to COVID-19. After around nine days of culture, CD4+ T cells were isolated. Clones were read by immunoSEQ multiplex PCR, and TCRdb kept only the in-frame ones, dropping some. The sample lists about 23,000 clones; 73% were seen once. The specimen was CD4+ T cells from PBMCs, cultured in vitro. These TCRs come from a human donor in good health.

This chain links TRBV11-3 with TRBJ2-2; D ambiguous. Per the germline V gene, CDR1 is SGHNT and CDR2 is YENEEA. This CDR3 region has 13 residues. V dropped 4 bases and J dropped 3 bases, with 6 bases sitting between them. CDR3 residues: CASSYTHTGELFF. The CDR3 nucleotides read TGTGCCAGCAGCTATACACACACCGGGGAGCTGTTTTTT.

The chain joins TRBV2 to TRBJ1-4; D not resolved. Germline values: CDR1 SNHLY, CDR2 FYNNEI. CDR3 length: 15 amino acids. The V end was cut by 7 bases, the J end by 0 bases, with 12 bases between. The CDR3 DNA reads TGTGCCAGCACCCAAGACCGAACAACTAATGAAAAACTGTTTTTT. Translated: CASTQDRTTNEKLFF. The variable domain in full, completed from reference TRBV2 and TRBJ1-4, reads EPEVTQTPSHQVTQMGQEVILRCVPISNHLYFYWYRQILGQKVEFLVSFYNNEISEKSEIFDDQFSVERPDGSNFTLKIRSTKLEDSAMYFCASTQDRTTNEKLFFGSGTQLSVL.

For the CDR3, the DNA is TGTGCCTGGAATCGGGACGGTGGGGTCAGAGCTTTCTTT. This codes for CAWNRDGGVRAFF. The chain is built from TRBV30 and TRBJ1-1; possible D gene TRBD1, 5 bases. Germline values: CDR1 GTSNPN, CDR2 SVGIG (reference sequence). CDR3 length equals 13 residues. Trimming pared 4 bases from V and 10 bases from J, leaving 19 bases between.

CDR3 residues: CSAHGHGYTF. For the CDR3, the DNA is TGCAGCGCCCACGGACATGGCTACACCTTC. The rearrangement uses TRBV29-1 and TRBJ1-2; D is uncertain. The V end was cut by 7 bases, the J end by 6 bases, with 9 bases between. The CDR3 extends over 10 amino acids. The germline gives CDR1 SQVTM, CDR2 ANQGSEA. Full variable domain (missing parts from reference TRBV29-1 and TRBJ1-2): SAVISQKPSRDICQRGTSLTIQCQVDSQVTMMFWYRQQPGQSLTLIATANQGSEATYESGFVIDKFPISRPNLTFSTLTVSNMSPEDSSIYLCSAHGHGYTFGSGTRLTVV.

This rearrangement joins TRBV24-1 to TRBJ2-1; 7 positions match TRBD2. Germline V gene lookup returns CDR1 KGHDR and CDR2 SFDVKD. The CDR3 totals 15 residues. J lost 7 bases, V lost 2 bases, and 7 bases had no gene match. CDR3 sequence reads: CATSDSGLRVNEQFF. The CDR3 bases are TGTGCCACCAGTGATTCGGGACTAAGGGTTAATGAGCAGTTCTTC.

The chain has TRBV27 and TRBJ2-1, with 10 bases lining up with TRBD2. J gave up 15 bases and V 3 bases, and 17 bases lay outside the gene matches. Per germline, CDR1 MNHEY and CDR2 SMNVEV (reference sequence). This CDR3 contains 16 residues. The CDR3: CASSFEGASGSVHRFF. Here the CDR3 DNA reads TGTGCCAGCAGTTTTGAGGGGGCTAGCGGGAGTGTTCATCGGTTCTTC.

This clone has just one count. The CDR3: CASSLYGGDYGYTF. CDR3 sequence (DNA): TGTGCCAGCAGCTTGTATGGGGGCGACTATGGCTACACCTTC. The genes are TRBV5-5 and TRBJ1-2; D is possibly TRBD1 (6 bases). This CDR3 is 14 amino acids long. Trimming cost V 1 base and J 3 bases, with 10 bases left between them. Germline V gene data show CDR1 as SGHKS and CDR2 as YYEKEE (reference sequence).

This chain connects TRBV20-1 to TRBJ1-2; a weak D match, TRBD1 (5 bases). The CDR3 loop spans 15 amino acids. The germline V gene encodes CDR1 DFQATT and CDR2 SNEGSKA (reference sequence). V dropped 3 bases and J dropped 1 base, with 15 bases sitting between them. CDR3 sequence reads: CSASWGRGFNYGYTF. The CDR3, as DNA: TGCAGTGCTAGTTGGGGACGAGGATTTAACTATGGCTACACCTTC.

Comment on this clone: Mismatch with germline at one junction end may stem from a read error. This sequence joins TRBV28 and TRBJ1-5, with TRBD1 matching 10 bases. The germline V gene has CDR1 MDHEN and CDR2 SYDVKM. This CDR3 spans 15 amino acids. The CDR3 here is CASSLGQGNNPPQHF. The CDR3 nucleotides are TGTGCCAGCAGCCTGGGACAGGGGAACAATCCGCCCCAGCATTTT.

This clone was found a few times. This chain joins TRBV18 and TRBJ1-1; the match to TRBD1 covers 12 bases. CDR3 length: 18 residues. With 2 bases clipped from V and 0 bases from J, the junction kept 7 bases outside the gene matches. CDR1 KGHSH and CDR2 LQKENI come from the germline V gene. In nucleotides, the CDR3 is TGTGCCAGCTCACCAAAGCCCGGGACAGGGGGCTTGAACACTGAAGCTTTCTTT. Translation: CASSPKPGTGGLNTEAFF.

The V and J genes are TRBV7-9 and TRBJ1-3, with D perhaps matching TRBD1 (5 bases). With 6 bases removed from V and 2 bases from J, the gap between germline ends came to 20 bases. The CDR3 extends over 17 amino acids. CDR1 is SEHNR, CDR2 FQNEAQ, per germline (reference sequence). The CDR3 DNA reads as TGTGCCAGCAGGGGGAATCACGGGCAGGGCGCTGGAAACACCATATATTTT. Translated: CASRGNHGQGAGNTIYF.

This clone turned up a few times. The rearrangement joins TRBV30 to TRBJ2-3; 7 nucleotides agree with TRBD2. The germline V gene encodes CDR1 GTSNPN and CDR2 SVGIG (reference sequence). Unmatched junction bases numbered 9, after V lost 5 bases and J lost 4 bases. CDR3 length equals 14 residues. The chain's CDR3 is CAWAGSGGADTQYF. Written as DNA, the CDR3 is TGTGCCTGGGCGGGTAGTGGGGGGGCAGATACGCAGTATTTT.

The rearrangement joins TRBV29-1 to TRBJ1-1; no definite D call. This CDR3 has 13 amino acids. Per germline, CDR1 SQVTM and CDR2 ANQGSEA. V dropped 7 bases and J dropped 0 bases, with 12 bases sitting between them. The CDR3 region is CSARFTLNTEAFF. The CDR3 bases are TGCAGCGCCCGATTTACCCTGAACACTGAAGCTTTCTTT. The full variable domain, its missing parts supplied by reference TRBV29-1 and TRBJ1-1, is SAVISQKPSRDICQRGTSLTIQCQVDSQVTMMFWYRQQPGQSLTLIATANQGSEATYESGFVIDKFPISRPNLTFSTLTVSNMSPEDSSIYLCSARFTLNTEAFFGQGTRLTVV.

This chain links TRBV5-1 with TRBJ2-7; D is perhaps TRBD1 or TRBD2 (5 bases each). The CDR3 consists of 17 residues. The ends were cut back, 8 bases at V and 0 bases at J, with 24 bases in the middle. The V gene's germline CDR1 is SGHRS and CDR2 YFSETQ. CDR3: CASRQGLGTAVSYEQYF. The CDR3 nucleotides are TGCGCCAGTCGTCAAGGTCTAGGGACGGCGGTCTCCTACGAGCAGTACTTC.

This clone was seen just once. V gene TRBV24-1 combines with J gene TRBJ1-5; TRBD1 is a possible D gene (5 bases). The CDR3 has 13 residues. The ends were cut back, 6 bases at V and 3 bases at J, with 8 bases in the middle. From germline, CDR1 is KGHDR and CDR2 SFDVKD. This CDR3 is CATSRGTNQPQHF. CDR3 in DNA: TGTGCCACCAGTAGGGGAACCAATCAGCCCCAGCATTTT.

The chain employs TRBV5-1 and TRBJ1-1; TRBD1 is a possible D gene (6 bases). Germline loops: CDR1 SGHRS, CDR2 YFSETQ. CDR3 size: 17 residues. V shed 0 bases and J shed 3 bases, with 18 bases lying between them. DNA for the CDR3: TGCGCCAGCAGCTTGGATCTTTTAGGACAGCCATACACTGAAGCTTTCTTT. Translated, it gives CASSLDLLGQPYTEAFF.

The CDR3 here is CASSVSYKDLRDEQYF. The CDR3 coding sequence is TGTGCCAGCAGCGTTAGTTATAAGGATTTGCGCGACGAGCAGTACTTC. The chain combines TRBV9 with TRBJ2-7; D remains unclear. The V gene's germline CDR1 is SGDLS and CDR2 YYNGEE. This CDR3 is built from 16 residues. V lost 2 bases and J 5 bases, leaving 20 bases between the germline ends.

This chain connects TRBV12-5 to TRBJ1-5; no firm D call. The CDR3 has 13 amino acids. The V gene lost 7 bases and the J gene lost 0 bases, with 7 bases spanning the gap. Germline V lookup: CDR1 LGHNT, CDR2 FRNRAP. CDR3 residues: CASAEISNQPQHF. In nucleotides, the CDR3 is TGTGCTAGTGCTGAAATTAGCAATCAGCCCCAGCATTTT.

The chain couples TRBV11-2 to TRBJ1-2; TRBD1 agrees at 7 bases. Germline CDR1 reads SGHAT; CDR2 reads FQNNGV. J lost 6 bases, V lost 1 base, and 8 bases had no gene match. This CDR3 region has 15 residues. DNA of the CDR3: TGTGCCAGCAGCTTAGGGTACAGGGGTTCGGATGGCTACACCTTC. This gives the protein CASSLGYRGSDGYTF. Full variable domain (remainder filled in from reference TRBV11-2 and TRBJ1-2): EAGVAQSPRYKIIEKRQSVAFWCNPISGHATLYWYQQILGQGPKLLIQFQNNGVVDDSQLPKDRFSAERLKGVDSTLKIQPAKLEDSAVYLCASSLGYRGSDGYTFGSGTRLTVV.